This is a list of T cell receptor beta chains from one sample in a study of blood T cells in healthy people across ages. A single record per CDR3 protein comes from TCRdb applying MiXCR to the 5' RACE reads. Of around 1.7 million distinct CDR3 sequences listed, about 28% are singletons. Source material: blood. These TCRs come from a woman aged 25-40 years in good health. Each CDR3 is given with its conserved first and last residue. D genes are given only for firm matches. The size entry is marked missing in some rows and otherwise reads once, few, many or a size class.

v_gene,d_gene,abundance,len,j_gene,CDR3nt,CDR3aa
TRBV6-1,.,.,17,TRBJ2-4,TGTGCCAGCAGTGCTTTCCGGAACCGACTAGGCAAAAACATTCAGTACTTC,CASSAFRNRLGKNIQYF
TRBV20-1,TRBD1,many,14,TRBJ2-7,TGCAGTGCCACCCGACAGGGGAAGAAGGACGAGCAGTACTTC,CSATRQGKKDEQYF
TRBV7-2,.,.,12,TRBJ2-7,TGTTCCAGCAGCTTATGGGATTACGAGCAGTACTTC,CSSSLWDYEQYF
TRBV5-1,.,many,17,TRBJ2-1,TGCGCCGGTAGGCAGGGAGTCATTATAGCGCCTTACAATGAGCAGTTCTTC,CAGRQGVIIAPYNEQFF
TRBV7-2,TRBD2,few,14,TRBJ2-5,TGTGCCAGCGGAAGACTAGCGGCCCAAGAGACCCAGTACTTC,CASGRLAAQETQYF
TRBV24-1,TRBD1,.,17,TRBJ1-2,TGTGCCACCAGTGATTTCGAGGGTCCGGGACAGGGGAGTGGCTACACCTTC,CATSDFEGPGQGSGYTF
TRBV27,TRBD2,.,14,TRBJ2-7,TGTGCCAGCAGAGGGCTAGCGGGAGGCTACGAGCAGTACTTC,CASRGLAGGYEQYF
TRBV29-1,.,many,11,TRBJ2-1,TGCAGCGTTGAAGGTAACAATGAGCAGTTCTTC,CSVEGNNEQFF
TRBV9,.,few,15,TRBJ2-1,TGTGCCAGCAGCGGGCCGATCAAGGACTACAATGAGCAGTTCTTC,CASSGPIKDYNEQFF
TRBV10-3,TRBD1,few,12,TRBJ1-2,TGTGCCATCAAAGGGACAGACTATGGCTACACCTTC,CAIKGTDYGYTF
TRBV7-2,.,few,15,TRBJ2-7,TGTGCCAGCAGCTTAGGGGGTGGGGTTACCTACGAGCAGTACTTC,CASSLGGGVTYEQYF
TRBV12-3/TRBV12-4,.,.,15,TRBJ2-7,TGTGCCAGCAGTTTCGGAGACAGTCCTCCGTACGAGCAGTACTTC,CASSFGDSPPYEQYF
TRBV6-1,.,.,15,TRBJ1-1,TGTGCCAGCAGTGTCGACCGACAGGAGAACACTGAAGCTTTCTTT,CASSVDRQENTEAFF
TRBV4-1,.,.,17,TRBJ1-1,TGCGCCAGCAGCCAAGCGGCCGGGCGGGTGATGAACACTGAAGCTTTCTTT,CASSQAAGRVMNTEAFF
TRBV9,TRBD1,.,14,TRBJ1-2,TGTGCCAGTACCGCGGGACAGGGGGCGGTTGGCTACATCTTC,CASTAGQGAVGYIF
TRBV7-2,.,few,13,TRBJ2-7,TGTGCCAGCAGCTTTTGGGGGAACTACGAGCAGTACTTC,CASSFWGNYEQYF
TRBV12-3/TRBV12-4,.,few,19,TRBJ2-6,TGTGCCAGCAGCCTGCCCGCCGCGACCCTCCTCTCTGGGGCCAACGTCCTGACTTTC,CASSLPAATLLSGANVLTF
TRBV7-6,TRBD2,many,17,TRBJ2-5,TGTGCCAGCAGTCGTACGACTAGCGGGGGGCCAAAAGAGACCCAGTACTTC,CASSRTTSGGPKETQYF
TRBV14,.,few,13,TRBJ2-3,TGTGCCAGCAGCCGGGATCTGGGAGATACGCAGTATTTT,CASSRDLGDTQYF
TRBV6-5,.,many,14,TRBJ1-4,TGTGCCGTCGGGCGCGGAGCAACTAATGAAAAACTGTTTTTT,CAVGRGATNEKLFF
TRBV7-9,TRBD1,few,16,TRBJ2-7,TGTGCCAGCAGCCCCCCGGGTGACAGGGGGGACTACGAGCAGTACTTC,CASSPPGDRGDYEQYF
TRBV20-1,TRBD1,.,15,TRBJ2-7,TGCAGTGCTAGGGCGACAGGGGGTAAGCGATACGAGCAGTACTTC,CSARATGGKRYEQYF
TRBV12-3/TRBV12-4,.,.,13,TRBJ2-1,TGTGCCAGCAGACTTCCGGGAGCAAATGAGCAGTTCTTC,CASRLPGANEQFF
TRBV29-1,.,many,14,TRBJ2-6,TGCAGCGTGCACAGCGACTCTGGGGCCAACGTCCTGACTTTC,CSVHSDSGANVLTF
TRBV5-1,.,.,15,TRBJ2-5,TGCGCCAGCAGCTTGGTGGGGGGGCAGAGTAATGAGCAGTACTTC,CASSLVGGQSNEQYF
TRBV7-2,TRBD2,.,19,TRBJ2-1,TGTGCCAGCAGCTCTCCCCCGGGGACTAGCGGGAGAGGGAACAATGAGCAGTTCTTC,CASSSPPGTSGRGNNEQFF
TRBV20-1,.,few,20,TRBJ1-5,TGCAGTGCTAGAGTCCACCCGGGACGGCCGGAGGTGTATAGCAATCAGCCCCAGCATTTT,CSARVHPGRPEVYSNQPQHF
TRBV2,.,.,14,TRBJ2-7,TGTGCCAGCAGTGGGGACTGGAGATCCTACGAGCAGTACTTC,CASSGDWRSYEQYF
TRBV7-9,.,.,14,TRBJ1-6,TGTGCCAGCAGCTATGCGGGAGCGGGGGGGACCCTCCACTTT,CASSYAGAGGTLHF
TRBV20-1,.,.,19,TRBJ1-1,TGCAGTGCTAGAGATCTGGGCTCTACCTTACCAACCTCGAACACTGAAGCTTTCTTT,CSARDLGSTLPTSNTEAFF
TRBV7-6,.,many,15,TRBJ2-1,TGTGCCAGCAGCTTAGGGGGGGAGGCCTACAATGAGCAGTTCTTC,CASSLGGEAYNEQFF
TRBV12-3/TRBV12-4,.,few,13,TRBJ2-3,TGTGCCAGCAGCTTAATGGCTGGAGATACGCAGTATTTT,CASSLMAGDTQYF
TRBV10-3,TRBD2,many,14,TRBJ2-1,TGTGCCATCTCCGAAGTAGCGGGCTCTAGTGAGCAGTTCTTC,CAISEVAGSSEQFF
TRBV6-1,.,.,15,TRBJ2-7,TGTGCCAGCAGTGAAATATACGGGTGGTACAATGAGCAGTACTTC,CASSEIYGWYNEQYF
TRBV9,.,.,15,TRBJ2-5,TGTGCCAGCAGCGTAGAGGGGGGTGCGCAAGAGACCCAGTACTTC,CASSVEGGAQETQYF
TRBV18,.,.,12,TRBJ2-1,TGTGCCAGCTCACCACGAGCTTCAGAGCAGTTCTTC,CASSPRASEQFF
TRBV4-1,TRBD2,.,17,TRBJ2-3,TGCGCCAGCAGCCAAGGTAGCGGGGGGGCCAACACAGATACGCAGTATTTT,CASSQGSGGANTDTQYF
TRBV24-1,TRBD1,.,15,TRBJ2-1,TGTGCCACCAGTGAGGCCGGGACAGGGTTTGATGAGCAGTTCTTC,CATSEAGTGFDEQFF
TRBV5-1,.,once,13,TRBJ1-1,TGCGCCAGCAGCTTGGGGTGGGAGAATGAAGCTTTCTTT,CASSLGWENEAFF
TRBV7-2,TRBD2,.,15,TRBJ2-4,TGTGCCAGCAGCTATAGACTAGCGTTTGACAATGGGCAGTACTTC,CASSYRLAFDNGQYF
TRBV15,.,.,14,TRBJ2-1,TGTGCCACCAGCAGGGGGGTGGGACTCGATGAGCAGTTCTTC,CATSRGVGLDEQFF
TRBV7-9,TRBD1,few,15,TRBJ2-1,TGTGCCAGCAGCCTACCGGGACAGCTTTACAATGAGCAGTTCTTC,CASSLPGQLYNEQFF
TRBV9,.,.,13,TRBJ2-7,TGTGCCAGCAGCGTAGACGGCCGGGGCGAGCAGTACTTC,CASSVDGRGEQYF
TRBV6-5,.,.,11,TRBJ2-5,TGTGCCAGCAGTTCCCCACAGACCCAGTACTTC,CASSSPQTQYF
TRBV18,TRBD2,.,16,TRBJ2-1,TGTGCCAGCTCAATCGTAGCGGGGGCCTTGAACAATGAGCAGTTCTTC,CASSIVAGALNNEQFF
TRBV12-3/TRBV12-4,TRBD1,few,11,TRBJ1-1,TGTGCCAGCACCCGGACAGGGAGCGCTTTCTTT,CASTRTGSAFF
TRBV7-9,.,.,12,TRBJ2-7,TGTGCCAGCAGCTTTTTAGACTACGAGCAGTACTTC,CASSFLDYEQYF
TRBV7-8,TRBD1,few,15,TRBJ2-7,TGTGCCAGCAGCTCCGAGCTGACAGGGCTACGGGAGCAGTACTTC,CASSSELTGLREQYF
TRBV4-1,TRBD1,.,15,TRBJ2-5,TGCGCCAGCAGCCAACACGGGACAGGGATGGAGACCCAGTACTTC,CASSQHGTGMETQYF
TRBV29-1,.,.,11,TRBJ1-4,TGCAGCGTTAACTCTAATGTAAAACTGTTTTTT,CSVNSNVKLFF
TRBV10-3,.,.,18,TRBJ2-1,TGTGCCCTACCGACCATTCTCCTTAGGGCGAGGGCGAACAATGAGCAGTTCTTC,CALPTILLRARANNEQFF
TRBV27,.,few,13,TRBJ1-5,TGTGCCACCGGGGCAGGTAGCAATCAGCCCCAGCATTTT,CATGAGSNQPQHF
TRBV5-1,.,.,14,TRBJ2-5,TGCGCCAGCAGCTTGGAAGGGCCAGCGGGGACCCAGTACTTC,CASSLEGPAGTQYF
TRBV5-5,.,many,14,TRBJ2-7,TGTGCCAGCAGCTTGGACGGGAACCTAGACGAGCAGTACTTC,CASSLDGNLDEQYF
TRBV10-3,.,few,14,TRBJ2-1,TGTGCCATCAGGATAGCCCACCCGGGCAATGAGCAGTTCTTC,CAIRIAHPGNEQFF
TRBV10-3,TRBD1,many,14,TRBJ2-5,TGTGCCATCAGCCAGACAGACAGGGATGAGACCCAGTACTTC,CAISQTDRDETQYF
TRBV11-2,.,many,14,TRBJ1-2,TGTGCCAGCAGCCCCACCAGGGACCTCTATGGCTACACCTTC,CASSPTRDLYGYTF
TRBV4-2,.,.,17,TRBJ2-3,TGTGCCAGCAGCCAGTATAGCGGGACAGGTGAGACAGATACGCAGTATTTT,CASSQYSGTGETDTQYF
TRBV6-2/TRBV6-3,TRBD2,few,16,TRBJ2-4,TGTGCCAGCAAAAAGGGACTAAAAAGCCCCGAAAGCATTCAGTACTTC,CASKKGLKSPESIQYF